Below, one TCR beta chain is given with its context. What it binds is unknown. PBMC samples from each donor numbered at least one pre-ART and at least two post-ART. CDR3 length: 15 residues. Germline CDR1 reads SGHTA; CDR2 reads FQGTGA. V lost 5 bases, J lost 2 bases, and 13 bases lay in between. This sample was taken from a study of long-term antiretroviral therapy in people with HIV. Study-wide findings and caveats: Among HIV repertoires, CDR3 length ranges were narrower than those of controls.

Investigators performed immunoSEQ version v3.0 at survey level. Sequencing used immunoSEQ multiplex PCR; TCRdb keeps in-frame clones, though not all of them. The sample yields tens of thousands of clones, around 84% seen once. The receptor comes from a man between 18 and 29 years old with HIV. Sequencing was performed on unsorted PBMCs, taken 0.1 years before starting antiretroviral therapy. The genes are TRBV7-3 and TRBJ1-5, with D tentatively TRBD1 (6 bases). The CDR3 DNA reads TGTGCCAGCAGCATCTCAGGGGTTGGCAATCAGCCCCAGCATTTT. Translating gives CASSISGVGNQPQHF.